These 28 T cell receptor beta chains originate from one sample sequenced in a study of molecular identifiers for immune sequencing clone quantification. TCRdb re-called the PCR reads through MiXCR, storing one row per CDR3 protein. Of about 640,000 distinct CDR3 sequences detected, just under 20% appear once; the ten largest clones hold 0.75% to 0.95%. The sample taken for sequencing was naive CD8+ T cells from blood, with Jurkat cell RNA spiked in. Subset described: FACS-sorted CD8+CD4-CCR7+CD45RA+ naive T cells. These TCRs come from a human donor in good health. Some libraries in this study had Jurkat cell RNA spiked in.

This clonotype appeared a few times. This chain uses TRBV7-9 with TRBJ2-6, with TRBD1 identical over 8 bases. Looked up from germline, CDR1 is SEHNR and CDR2 is FQNEAQ (reference sequence). The CDR3 has 20 residues. J gave up 2 bases and V 5 bases, and 17 bases lay outside the gene matches. CDR3 residues: CASSPTLDQGALPGANVLTF. Written as DNA, the CDR3 is TGTGCCAGCAGCCCAACACTTGACCAGGGGGCCTTGCCTGGGGCCAACGTCCTGACTTTC. Full variable domain (missing parts from reference TRBV7-9 and TRBJ2-6): DTGVSQNPRHKITKRGQNVTFRCDPISEHNRLYWYRQTLGQGPEFLTYFQNEAQLEKSRLLSDRFSAERPKGSFSTLEIQRTEQGDSAMYLCASSPTLDQGALPGANVLTFGAGSRLTVL.

This clonotype was counted at least ten times. The chain links TRBV7-2 to TRBJ2-7; TRBD2 aligns across 14 bases. Unmatched junction bases numbered 5, after V lost 4 bases and J lost 3 bases. CDR3 length equals 16 residues. The germline V gene has CDR1 SGHTA and CDR2 FQGNSA. Here the CDR3 DNA reads TGTGCCAGCAGCTCGCCGGGACTAGCGGGGGACTACGAGCAGTACTTC. It specifies CASSSPGLAGDYEQYF. The full variable domain, completed using reference TRBV7-2 and TRBJ2-7, is GAGVSQSPSNKVTEKGKDVELRCDPISGHTALYWYRQSLGQGLEFLIYFQGNSAPDKSGLPSDRFSAERTGGSVSTLTIQRTQQEDSAVYLCASSSPGLAGDYEQYFGPGTRLTVT.

In this sample, this clonotype turned up many times. The chain joins TRBV5-1 to TRBJ2-1; the D is unclear. The V gene's germline CDR1 is SGHRS and CDR2 YFSETQ. This CDR3 spans 13 amino acids. V lost 7 bases to trimming and J lost 0 bases, with 8 bases between them. The CDR3 nucleotides are TGCGCCAGCGCGGCCGTCTCCTACAATGAGCAGTTCTTC. Translated: CASAAVSYNEQFF.

This sequence joins TRBV27 and TRBJ2-2; 7 bases fit TRBD2. CDR3 length: 17 amino acids. Looked up from germline, CDR1 is MNHEY and CDR2 is SMNVEV (reference sequence). Trimming took 6 bases from V and 1 from J; bases not matched to a gene: 11. The chain's CDR3 is CASSHHVVAGNTGELFF. The CDR3 DNA reads TGTGCCAGCAGCCACCACGTCGTAGCGGGGAACACCGGGGAGCTGTTTTTT.

Concerning this clonotype itself: This may stem from a read error, because a much larger clone lies one nucleotide away. The J gene is TRBJ1-1, the V gene TRBV4-3, with no clear D. This CDR3 is built from 16 residues. Germline V gives CDR1 LGHNA, CDR2 YSLEER. V lost 2 bases and J lost 1, with 14 bases in between. The CDR3 DNA sequence: TGCGCCAGCAGCCAAAAATATTTCCAGCAGAACACTGAAGCTTTCTTT. It translates to CASSQKYFQQNTEAFF.

The sample holds a few counts of this clonotype. The J gene is TRBJ1-5, the V gene TRBV7-8; D may be TRBD1 (6 bases). The germline V and J ends were trimmed by 3 bases and 4 bases, with 13 bases remaining between them. Germline V lookup: CDR1 SGHVS, CDR2 FQNEAQ. The CDR3 extends over 15 amino acids. This CDR3 reads CASSLHRVSNQPQHF. Here the CDR3 DNA reads TGTGCCAGCAGCTTGCACAGGGTTAGTAATCAGCCCCAGCATTTT.

This clonotype was picked up many times. The rearrangement uses TRBV6-6 and TRBJ1-5; the D gene is possibly TRBD1 (5 bases). Germline values: CDR1 MNHNY, CDR2 SVGAGI (reference sequence). There are 14 residues in the CDR3. Between the trimmed V and J ends, which lost 6 bases and 4 bases, there was a span of 13 bases. The CDR3 sequence: CASSPGGVNQPQHF. The CDR3 coding sequence is TGTGCCAGCAGCCCCGGGGGGGTAAATCAGCCCCAGCATTTT.

As concerns this clonotype: Possible read error: a much larger clone is one base away. The V and J genes are TRBV24-1 and TRBJ2-3; D tentatively reads TRBD1 or TRBD2 (6 bases each). The CDR3 runs 15 residues. The germline gives CDR1 KGHDR, CDR2 SFDVKD. The CDR3 DNA reads TGTGCCACCAGTGATCCGCCCGGGGGCACAGGTACGCAGTATTTT. It translates to CATSDPPGGTGTQYF.

Many counts were recorded for this clonotype. The chain carries TRBV20-1 and TRBJ2-7; tentatively, D is TRBD1 (5 bases). From germline, CDR1 is DFQATT and CDR2 SNEGSKA (reference sequence). Trimming cost V 0 bases and J 2 bases, with 14 bases left between them. The CDR3 length is 15 residues. CDR3 residues: CSARDRQGLAYEQYF. The DNA of the CDR3 is TGCAGTGCTAGAGATAGGCAGGGTCTCGCCTACGAGCAGTACTTC.

This clonotype has a count of ten or more. The rearrangement links TRBV27 to TRBJ2-1; D is ambiguous. This CDR3 has 13 amino acids. V dropped 3 bases and J dropped 7 bases, with 10 bases sitting between them. Per the germline V gene, CDR1 is MNHEY and CDR2 is SMNVEV (reference sequence). Here the CDR3 reads CASSFVSGNEQFF. CDR3 in DNA: TGTGCCAGCAGTTTTGTGTCTGGAAATGAGCAGTTCTTC.

With regard to this clonotype: A read error may be the cause here, since a much bigger clone is one base away. The rearrangement links TRBV7-4 to TRBJ2-1; the match to TRBD2 covers 8 bases. Per the germline V gene, CDR1 is SGHVT and CDR2 is SQSDAQ. This CDR3 has 16 amino acids. The CDR3 DNA reads as TGTGCCAGCAGCCGTAGCGGGGCCAGCTCCTACAATGAGCGGTTCTTC. Its translation: CASSRSGASSYNERFF. Supplemented by reference TRBV7-4 and TRBJ2-1, the full variable domain reads GAGVSQSPRYKVAKRGRDVALRCDSISGHVTLYWYRQTLGQGSEVLTYSQSDAQRDKSGRPSGRFSAERPERSVSTLKIQRTEQGDSAVYLCASSRSGASSYNERFFGPGTRLTVL.

In this sample, this clonotype turned up many times. This sequence joins TRBV6-2 or TRBV6-3 and TRBJ1-5; TRBD1 aligns across 8 bases. V was pared by 6 bases and J by 0 bases, with 13 bases of the junction left unmatched. The CDR3 has 18 residues. CDR1 and CDR2 (germline): MNHEY, SVGEGT. CDR3 region: CASRQPGQEENSNQPQHF. In nucleotides, the CDR3 is TGTGCCAGCAGACAACCGGGACAGGAGGAGAATAGCAATCAGCCCCAGCATTTT.

The chain carries TRBV19 and TRBJ2-5, with unresolved D. This CDR3 is 16 amino acids long. Per the germline V gene, CDR1 is LNHDA and CDR2 is SQIVND (reference sequence). Trimming shortened V by 5 bases and J by 2 bases, and 18 bases separated the two germline ends. The CDR3 sequence is CASSHTTAFRQETQYF. The DNA of the CDR3 is TGTGCCAGTAGTCATACGACGGCCTTCAGACAAGAGACCCAGTACTTC.

There are many counts of this clonotype. The chain employs TRBV6-5 and TRBJ1-4, with 7 positions matching TRBD1. This CDR3 spans 15 amino acids. The germline CDR1 and CDR2 sequences are MNHEY and SVGAGI. After removal of 4 bases from V and 8 bases from J, the junction contained 10 bases not matched to a gene. The CDR3 sequence: CASSFLSGGREKLFF. In DNA form, the CDR3 reads TGTGCCAGCAGTTTTTTGTCAGGGGGTCGGGAAAAACTGTTTTTT.

This clonotype was observed many times. The rearrangement joins TRBV27 to TRBJ2-3; D is uncertain. Germline lookup yields CDR1 MNHEY and CDR2 SMNVEV (reference sequence). Trimming shortened V by 5 bases and J by 0 bases, and 15 bases separated the two germline ends. The length of the CDR3 is 16 residues. The CDR3 loop reads CASSPLAVTSTDTQYF. DNA for the CDR3: TGTGCCAGCAGTCCACTCGCGGTTACTAGCACAGATACGCAGTATTTT.

This clonotype was seen a handful of times. This chain uses TRBV11-2 with TRBJ2-2; 7 bases match TRBD1. Germline V gives CDR1 SGHAT, CDR2 FQNNGV. There are 16 residues in the CDR3. J gave up 1 base and V 5 bases, and 7 bases lay outside the gene matches. CDR3 nucleotides: TGTGCCAGCAGCCTTACTCGGACAGGGAACACCGGGGAGCTGTTTTTT. Translated, it gives CASSLTRTGNTGELFF.

This clonotype has ten or more counts. The CDR3 loop is CASSAGTSYYEQYF. In DNA form, the CDR3 reads TGTGCCAGCAGCGCCGGGACTAGCTACTACGAGCAGTACTTC. V is TRBV9 and J is TRBJ2-7, with 9 bases matching TRBD2. Germline assignment: CDR1 SGDLS and CDR2 YYNGEE. V dropped 3 bases and J dropped 3; count of bases not matched to a gene: 4. CDR3 length: 14 amino acids.

This clonotype was seen more than once but under ten times. The chain is built from TRBV7-3 and TRBJ2-2; 7 nucleotides match TRBD2. Germline V lookup: CDR1 SGHTA, CDR2 FQGTGA. The CDR3 runs 16 residues. V shed 2 bases, J shed 1 base, and the junction held 4 bases outside the gene matches. The CDR3 DNA follows: TGTGCCAGCAGCTTATGGGGGGGGTTGAACACCGGGGAGCTGTTTTTT. It yields the protein CASSLWGGLNTGELFF.

CDR3 coding DNA: TGCAGTGCACGTCCTCTAGGGGATTACCAAGAGACCCAGTACTTC. The encoded protein is CSARPLGDYQETQYF. The chain couples TRBV20-1 to TRBJ2-5; possibly TRBD1 for D (5 bases). The germline V and J ends were trimmed by 6 bases and 0 bases, with 17 bases remaining between them. Germline V gene data show CDR1 as DFQATT and CDR2 as SNEGSKA (reference sequence). CDR3 length: 15 residues.

A word on this clonotype: A much larger clone differs by one base, so this may be a read error. The chain recombines TRBV4-1 with TRBJ2-7, with 7 bases fitting TRBD2. In germline, CDR1 is MGHRA, CDR2 YSYEKL. The CDR3 is 16 amino acids. The CDR3 spells CASSQGIAGSSYEQYF. As DNA, the CDR3 is TGCGCCAGCAGTCAAGGGATAGCGGGTTCCTCCTACGAGCAGTACTTC.

This clonotype was seen a few times. This chain uses TRBV3-1 with TRBJ1-3; D is undetermined. The length of the CDR3 is 19 residues. Germline-derived CDR1 and CDR2 are LGHDT and YNNKEL (reference sequence). Trimming left V 0 bases short and J 7 bases short, with 25 bases between. The CDR3 DNA reads as TGTGCCAGCAGCCAAGAACTGATCCCAGGAGTTTTGGAATGGAACACCATATATTTT. The encoded protein is CASSQELIPGVLEWNTIYF.

This clonotype has more than one count but fewer than ten. The chain recombines TRBV4-1 with TRBJ2-1, with 10 nucleotides matching TRBD2. Germline values: CDR1 MGHRA, CDR2 YSYEKL. The J segment lost 8 bases and the V segment lost 2 bases, leaving 6 bases of the junction unmatched. The CDR3 sequence is 15 residues long. The CDR3 sequence: CASSQLAGADYEQFF. The CDR3, as DNA: TGCGCCAGCAGCCAACTAGCGGGGGCGGATTATGAGCAGTTCTTC.

There are a few counts of this clonotype. The chain couples TRBV3-2 to TRBJ1-5. TRBV3-2 is reported as a pseudogene. This CDR3 comprises 21 residues. CDR3: CASSQDWRDPVPLGSNQPQHF. CDR3 DNA sequence: TGTGCCAGCAGCCAAGATTGGAGGGACCCGGTCCCCTTAGGAAGCAATCAGCCCCAGCATTTT.

This clonotype was observed a handful of times. A much larger clone lies one base from this, so it may be a read error. This chain connects TRBV4-3 to TRBJ2-7; perhaps TRBD1 as D (5 bases). This CDR3 is 15 amino acids long. The germline gives CDR1 LGHNA, CDR2 YSLEER. The V end was cut by 0 bases, the J end by 1 base, with 10 bases between. CDR3 residues: CASSQDLGLSYEQYF. CDR3 bases: TGCGCCAGCAGCCAAGATCTGGGGCTTTCCTACGAGCAGTACTTC.

This clonotype has ten or more counts. The chain is built from TRBV24-1 and TRBJ2-1; tentatively, D is TRBD1 or TRBD2 (5 bases each). The V gene lost 3 bases and the J gene lost 7 bases, with 12 bases spanning the gap. Germline V gives CDR1 KGHDR, CDR2 SFDVKD. The CDR3 is 14 residues long. The CDR3 loop reads CATSDAGTANEQFF. Written as DNA, the CDR3 is TGTGCCACCAGTGATGCCGGGACGGCGAATGAGCAGTTCTTC.

This clonotype was found once. The junction and the germline gene differ at one end; a read error may be behind it. V is TRBV4-3 and J is TRBJ2-1; TRBD2 matches at 11 bases. The CDR3 consists of 17 residues. The germline V gene has CDR1 LGHNA and CDR2 YSLEER. The CDR3 DNA follows: TGCGCCAGCAGCCAAGATTGGGCTAGCGGGGGGTACAATGAGCGGTTCTTC. It specifies CASSQDWASGGYNERFF.

This clonotype came up many times. This rearrangement joins TRBV7-3 to TRBJ2-1; D could derive from TRBD1 or TRBD2 (5 bases each). The CDR3 loop spans 15 amino acids. From germline, CDR1 is SGHTA and CDR2 FQGTGA. With 5 bases removed from V and 10 bases from J, the gap between germline ends came to 21 bases. DNA of the CDR3: TGTGCCAGCAGCCTCTGGGACCTCGGCCCCGGAGAGCAGTTCTTC. This encodes CASSLWDLGPGEQFF.

About this clonotype itself: The conserved closing phenylalanine or tryptophan is absent in this CDR3, likely reflecting a read error. V gene TRBV13 combines with J gene TRBJ2-7; 8 bases align to TRBD1. Losses at the gene ends were 5 bases for V and 1 base for J; bases not matched to a gene: 4. CDR1 PRHDT and CDR2 FYEKMQ come from the germline V gene (reference sequence). The CDR3 consists of 14 residues. CDR3 coding DNA: TGTGCCAGCAGCCCCCGGGACAGGTCCTACGAGCAGTACTCC. Translating gives CASSPRDRSYEQYS.